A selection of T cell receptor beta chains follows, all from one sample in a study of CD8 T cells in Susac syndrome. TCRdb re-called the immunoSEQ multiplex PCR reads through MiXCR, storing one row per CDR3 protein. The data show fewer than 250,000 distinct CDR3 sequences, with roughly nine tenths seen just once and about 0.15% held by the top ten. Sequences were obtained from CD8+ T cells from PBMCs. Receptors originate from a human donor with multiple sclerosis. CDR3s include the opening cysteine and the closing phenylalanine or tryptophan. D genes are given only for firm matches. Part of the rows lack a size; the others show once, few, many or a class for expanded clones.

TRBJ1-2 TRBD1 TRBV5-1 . TGCGCCAGCAGCCCCCATCCTGGGACAGGGGATGTATGGGGCTACACCTTC CASSPHPGTGDVWGYTF
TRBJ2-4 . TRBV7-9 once TGTGCCAGTCATGACAGTTATAACATTCAGTACTTC CASHDSYNIQYF
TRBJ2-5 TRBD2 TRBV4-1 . TGCGCCAGCAGCCAAGACGCAGCGGGGGGCCTAGGGACCCAGTACTTC CASSQDAAGGLGTQYF
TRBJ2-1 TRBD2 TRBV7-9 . TGTGCCAGCAGCTTACCAGCGGGAGGGTATGAGCAGTTCTTC CASSLPAGGYEQFF
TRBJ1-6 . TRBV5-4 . TGTGCCAGCAGCTTGGAAAATTCACCCCTCCACTTT CASSLENSPLHF
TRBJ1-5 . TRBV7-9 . TGTGCCAGCAGCTTAGATTCAAATACCAATCAGCCCCAGCATTTT CASSLDSNTNQPQHF
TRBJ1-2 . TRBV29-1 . TGCAGCGTTGGTGGGCCAGTCTATGGTGGAACTAACTATGGCTACACCTTC CSVGGPVYGGTNYGYTF
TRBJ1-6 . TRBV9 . TGTGCCAGCAGCGTCACGGTAAATTCACCCCTCCACTTT CASSVTVNSPLHF
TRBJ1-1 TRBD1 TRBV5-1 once TGCGCCAGCAGCTTGGCCAGGACAGGGGATGCTGAAGCTTTCTTT CASSLARTGDAEAFF
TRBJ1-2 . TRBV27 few TGTGCCAGCAGTTTAGGGGGAAGCTACACCTTC CASSLGGSYTF
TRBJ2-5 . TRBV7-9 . TGTGCCAGCAGCTTAGCGCGGAGCGGAGAAGAGACCCAGTACTTC CASSLARSGEETQYF
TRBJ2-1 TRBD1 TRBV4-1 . TGCGCCAGCAGCCAAGGGACCCCTGGGGGACAGGGCACCTACAATGAGCAGTTCTTC CASSQGTPGGQGTYNEQFF
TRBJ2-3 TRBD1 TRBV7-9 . TGTGCCAGCAGCCCAATTTTAACAGGGGGCAAACTGGGAGATACGCAGTATTTT CASSPILTGGKLGDTQYF
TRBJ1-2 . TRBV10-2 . TGCGCCAGCAGTGAGTCGAGGCTCGGCGGAGAAGGCTACACCTTC CASSESRLGGEGYTF
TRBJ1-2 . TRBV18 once TGTGCCAGCTCACCTAACGGGGGGAGCTATGGCTACACCTTC CASSPNGGSYGYTF
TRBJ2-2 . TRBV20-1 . TGCAGTGCTAGAACGGGGCCGGAGCTGTTTTTT CSARTGPELFF
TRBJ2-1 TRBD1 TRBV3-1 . TGTGCCAGCAGCCTCCGGGACAGAAATTACAATGAGCAGTTCTTC CASSLRDRNYNEQFF
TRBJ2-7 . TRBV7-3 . TGTGCCAGCAGCTTACTCGCGGGTACCGCCTACCACGAGCAGTACTTC CASSLLAGTAYHEQYF
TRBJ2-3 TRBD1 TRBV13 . TGTGCCAGCAGCCCCCAAGGACAGGGTAAAACAGATACGCAGTATTTT CASSPQGQGKTDTQYF
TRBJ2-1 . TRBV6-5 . TGTGCCAGCAGTTACTCGGGCAGGTACAATGAGCAGTTCTTC CASSYSGRYNEQFF
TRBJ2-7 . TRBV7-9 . TGTGCCAGCAGCTCCCCGGCAGTCCTAGACTACGAGCAGTACTTC CASSSPAVLDYEQYF
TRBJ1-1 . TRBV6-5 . TGTGCCAGCAGTTATGGTGTCGGGCAGGAAGCTTTCTTT CASSYGVGQEAFF
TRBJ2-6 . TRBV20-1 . TGCAGTGCAAAAATAAACCCGGGACCGACCTCTGGGGCCAACGTCCTGACTTTC CSAKINPGPTSGANVLTF
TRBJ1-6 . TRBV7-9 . TGTGCCAGCAGCTTAGGAGTGGTGTTGACAGCGGATTCACCCCTCCACTTT CASSLGVVLTADSPLHF
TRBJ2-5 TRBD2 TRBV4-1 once TGCGCCAGCAGCCGGACTAGCGGGGGGAAAGAGACCCAGTACTTC CASSRTSGGKETQYF
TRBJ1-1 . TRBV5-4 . TGTGCCAGCAGCTTCGGGACAACTGAAGCTTTCTTT CASSFGTTEAFF
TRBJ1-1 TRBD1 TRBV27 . TGTGCCAGCAGTTTGGGACAGGGAGGGGCCACTGAAGCTTTCTTT CASSLGQGGATEAFF
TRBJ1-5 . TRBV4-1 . TGCGCCAGCAGCCAAGATCATCCAGGGGCTGCAAATCAGCCCCAGCATTTT CASSQDHPGAANQPQHF
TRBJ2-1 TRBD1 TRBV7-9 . TGTGCCAGCCTGACAGGGGACTCCTACAATGAGCAGTTCTTC CASLTGDSYNEQFF
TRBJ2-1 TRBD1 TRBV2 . TGTGCCAGGTACAGGGGGACCTACAATGAGCAGTTCTTC CARYRGTYNEQFF
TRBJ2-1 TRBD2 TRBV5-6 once TGTGCCAGCAGCTCTAACGTGGGACTAGCGGCCTACAATGAGCAGTTCTTC CASSSNVGLAAYNEQFF
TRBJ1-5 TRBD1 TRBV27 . TGTGCCAGCAGTTGGACAGGGATGGGCAATCAGCCCCAGCATTTT CASSWTGMGNQPQHF
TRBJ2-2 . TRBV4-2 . TGTGCCAGCAGCCATCCAGACACCGGGGAGCTGTTTTTT CASSHPDTGELFF
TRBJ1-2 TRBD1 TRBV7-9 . TGTGCCAGCAGCCCAGACAGGGGGCGCCTCTATGGCTACACCTTC CASSPDRGRLYGYTF
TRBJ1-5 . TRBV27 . TGTGCCAGCAGTTTGGGCCCCTCAGGCTATCAGCCCCAGCATTTT CASSLGPSGYQPQHF
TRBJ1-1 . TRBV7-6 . TGTGCCAGCAGCTTACTCTCAAGGGAGGGTAACACTGAAGCTTTCTTT CASSLLSREGNTEAFF
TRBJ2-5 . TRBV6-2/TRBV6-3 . TGTGCCAGCAGACTCCGTGAGACAGGAATCGAAGAGACCCAGTACTTC CASRLRETGIEETQYF
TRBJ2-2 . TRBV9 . TGTGCCAGCAGCTACGAATCCGGGGAGCTGTTTTTT CASSYESGELFF
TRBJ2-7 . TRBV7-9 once TGTGCCAGCGCCGCCGACGGCCGCTACGAGCAGTACTTC CASAADGRYEQYF
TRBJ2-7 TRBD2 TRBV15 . TGTGCCACCAGCAGAAGTTCCGCGGGGGGCCTACCCTACGAGCAGTACTTC CATSRSSAGGLPYEQYF
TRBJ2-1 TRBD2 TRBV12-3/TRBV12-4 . TGTGCCAGCAGGAGACTAGCGTACGAGCAGTTCTTC CASRRLAYEQFF
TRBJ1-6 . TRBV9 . TGTGCCAGCAGCCCCGACGGGAATAATTCACCCCTCCACTTT CASSPDGNNSPLHF
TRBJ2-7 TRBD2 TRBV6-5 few TGTGCCAGCAGCCAGAGACTAGCGGTCTACGAGCAGTACTTC CASSQRLAVYEQYF
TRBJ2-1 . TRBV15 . TGTGCCACCAGCAGAGCGGCCCGAAGAGCAAACAATGAGCAGTTCTTC CATSRAARRANNEQFF
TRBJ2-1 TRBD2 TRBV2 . TGTGCCAGCAGTGAAAGCCTAGCGGGATACAATGAGCAGTTCTTC CASSESLAGYNEQFF
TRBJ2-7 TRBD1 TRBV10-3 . TGTGCCATCCTGAGACAGGGCGGCTCCTACGAGCAGTACTTC CAILRQGGSYEQYF
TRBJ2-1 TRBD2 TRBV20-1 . TGCAGTGCTAGAGATCAACTAGCGGGAGTATTCAATGAGCAGTTCTTC CSARDQLAGVFNEQFF
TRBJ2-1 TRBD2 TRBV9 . TGTGCCAGCAGCCATACTCGGACTAGCGGCAATGAGCAGTTCTTC CASSHTRTSGNEQFF
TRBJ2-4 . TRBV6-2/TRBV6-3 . TGTGCCAGCACCGGTTTCGATGCCAAAAACATTCAGTACTTC CASTGFDAKNIQYF
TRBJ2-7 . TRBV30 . TGTGCCTGGACCCGGGGGAGCGAGCAGTACTTC CAWTRGSEQYF
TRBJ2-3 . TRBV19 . TGTGCCAGTAGTATTACGGAGGGGAATACGCAGTATTTT CASSITEGNTQYF
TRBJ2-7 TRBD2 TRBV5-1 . TGTGCCAGCAGCTTGGCTAGCGGTTCCTACGAGCAGTACTTC CASSLASGSYEQYF
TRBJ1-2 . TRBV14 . TGTGCCAGCAGCCAAGATCTTCGGGGCGCCTATGGCTACACCTTC CASSQDLRGAYGYTF
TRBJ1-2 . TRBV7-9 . TGTGCCAGCAGCCCCCCGAGGGGGGCGGCTTGGTATGGCTACACCTTC CASSPPRGAAWYGYTF
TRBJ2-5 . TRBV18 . TGTGCCAGCTCACCACCCTTTTCCCAAGAGACCCAGTACTTC CASSPPFSQETQYF
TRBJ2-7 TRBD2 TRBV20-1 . TGCAGTGCTCCGCCGAGGAGCGGGAGTGGCAACGAGCAGTACTTC CSAPPRSGSGNEQYF
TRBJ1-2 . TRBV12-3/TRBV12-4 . TGTGCCAGCAGTTTATCAGGCCTCGGGGGAGGCTACACCTTC CASSLSGLGGGYTF